These T cell receptor beta chains were read from a single sample in a study of T cell responses to AZD1222 COVID-19 vaccine. The method was immunoSEQ multiplex PCR; TCRdb's version includes in-frame clones alone and lacks a portion of them. The data show about 150,000 clones, around 90% seen once. Here the sequenced sample was peripheral blood, taken 28 days after the second AZD1222 dose. The receptors derive from an adult who received the AZD1222 COVID-19 vaccine. CDR3s include the opening cysteine and the closing phenylalanine or tryptophan. A D gene is named only where the DNA matches it firmly. Expanded clones get a size class; other rows say once, few or many, or leave the size out.

CDR3aa: CASSTATRGYTIYF; CDR3nt: TGTGCCAGCAGTACTGCGACCAGGGGATACACCATATATTTT; v_gene: TRBV28; len: 14; d_gene: NA; abundance: once; j_gene: TRBJ1-3
CDR3aa: CATSGDNNQPQHF; CDR3nt: TGTGCCACCTCAGGGGACAACAATCAGCCCCAGCATTTT; v_gene: TRBV24-1; len: 13; d_gene: NA; abundance: NA; j_gene: TRBJ1-5
CDR3aa: CASSDRLGVYSNQPQHF; CDR3nt: TGTGCCAGCAGCGACCGCCTAGGGGTTTATAGCAATCAGCCCCAGCATTTT; v_gene: TRBV28; len: 17; d_gene: NA; abundance: NA; j_gene: TRBJ1-5
CDR3aa: CASSSDGNQPQHF; CDR3nt: TGCGCCAGCAGTTCCGACGGAAATCAGCCCCAGCATTTT; v_gene: TRBV10-1; len: 13; d_gene: NA; abundance: NA; j_gene: TRBJ1-5
CDR3aa: CASSFLPPTELYGYTF; CDR3nt: TGTGCCAGCAGCTTTTTGCCCCCGACAGAGCTATATGGCTACACCTTC; v_gene: TRBV5-6; len: 16; d_gene: NA; abundance: NA; j_gene: TRBJ1-2
CDR3aa: CASSLIRAEAFF; CDR3nt: TGTGCCAGCAGTTTAATCCGTGCTGAAGCTTTCTTT; v_gene: TRBV28; len: 12; d_gene: NA; abundance: NA; j_gene: TRBJ1-1
CDR3aa: CASSLSYSDNYGYTF; CDR3nt: TGTGCCAGCAGCTTAAGTTACTCAGATAACTATGGCTACACCTTC; v_gene: TRBV11-3; len: 15; d_gene: NA; abundance: NA; j_gene: TRBJ1-2
CDR3aa: CASSPTPLSSGNTIYF; CDR3nt: TGTGCCAGCAGCCCAACCCCCCTCAGCTCTGGAAACACCATATATTTT; v_gene: TRBV7-3; len: 16; d_gene: NA; abundance: NA; j_gene: TRBJ1-3
CDR3aa: CATSGDIGSGPYEQYF; CDR3nt: TGTGCCACCAGCGGAGATATCGGATCAGGCCCCTACGAGCAGTACTTC; v_gene: TRBV15; len: 16; d_gene: NA; abundance: NA; j_gene: TRBJ2-7
CDR3aa: CASSRNYSNQPQHF; CDR3nt: TGTGCCAGCAGCCGGAATTATAGCAATCAGCCCCAGCATTTT; v_gene: TRBV3-1/TRBV3-2; len: 14; d_gene: NA; abundance: NA; j_gene: TRBJ1-5
CDR3aa: CASSLSGPNYEQYF; CDR3nt: TGTGCCAGCAGTTTGTCGGGACCGAACTACGAGCAGTACTTC; v_gene: TRBV27; len: 14; d_gene: NA; abundance: NA; j_gene: TRBJ2-7
CDR3aa: CASRSQGAGLDYGYTF; CDR3nt: TGTGCCAGCAGGAGCCAGGGTGCGGGGTTGGACTATGGCTACACCTTC; v_gene: TRBV2; len: 16; d_gene: NA; abundance: NA; j_gene: TRBJ1-2
CDR3aa: CASSRYRGEEAFF; CDR3nt: TGTGCCAGCAGCCGTTACAGGGGTGAAGAAGCTTTCTTT; v_gene: TRBV12-3/TRBV12-4; len: 13; d_gene: TRBD1; abundance: NA; j_gene: TRBJ1-1
CDR3aa: CASSSDYEQYF; CDR3nt: TGCGCCAGCAGCTCAGACTACGAGCAGTACTTC; v_gene: TRBV5-1; len: 11; d_gene: NA; abundance: NA; j_gene: TRBJ2-7
CDR3aa: CATSDPGKGYYEQYF; CDR3nt: TGTGCCACCAGTGATCCCGGAAAGGGCTACTACGAGCAGTACTTC; v_gene: TRBV24-1; len: 15; d_gene: NA; abundance: NA; j_gene: TRBJ2-7
CDR3aa: CASSLLDPYEQYF; CDR3nt: TGCGCCAGCAGCCTCCTTGACCCTTACGAGCAGTACTTC; v_gene: TRBV5-1; len: 13; d_gene: NA; abundance: once; j_gene: TRBJ2-7
CDR3aa: CASSTRDSRAYEQYF; CDR3nt: TGTGCCAGCAGTACCCGGGACTCGCGAGCCTACGAGCAGTACTTC; v_gene: TRBV27; len: 15; d_gene: NA; abundance: NA; j_gene: TRBJ2-7
CDR3aa: CASSQKLAGVGDTQYF; CDR3nt: TGTGCCAGCAGCCAAAAACTAGCGGGAGTGGGAGATACGCAGTATTTT; v_gene: TRBV4-2; len: 16; d_gene: TRBD2; abundance: once; j_gene: TRBJ2-3
CDR3aa: CASKLAGGLNEQFF; CDR3nt: TGCGCCAGCAAACTAGCGGGAGGTTTAAATGAGCAGTTCTTC; v_gene: TRBV5-1; len: 14; d_gene: TRBD2; abundance: NA; j_gene: TRBJ2-1
CDR3aa: CASMTSSGNTIYF; CDR3nt: TGCGCCAGCATGACGAGCTCTGGAAACACCATATATTTT; v_gene: TRBV10-2; len: 13; d_gene: NA; abundance: NA; j_gene: TRBJ1-3
CDR3aa: CASKGVDGQPQHF; CDR3nt: TGTGCCAGTAAAGGGGTTGATGGCCAGCCCCAGCATTTT; v_gene: TRBV19; len: 13; d_gene: NA; abundance: NA; j_gene: TRBJ1-5
CDR3aa: CASSLLGRGYGYTF; CDR3nt: TGTGCCAGCAGTTTACTGGGGAGAGGCTATGGCTACACCTTC; v_gene: TRBV28; len: 14; d_gene: NA; abundance: NA; j_gene: TRBJ1-2
CDR3aa: CASSQAAWVSSGNTIYF; CDR3nt: TGCGCCAGCAGCCAAGCCGCCTGGGTCAGCTCTGGAAACACCATATATTTT; v_gene: TRBV4-1; len: 17; d_gene: NA; abundance: NA; j_gene: TRBJ1-3
CDR3aa: CASSLPQGASVETEAFF; CDR3nt: TGTGCCAGCAGTTTGCCGCAGGGAGCCTCGGTAGAGACTGAAGCTTTCTTT; v_gene: TRBV6-2/TRBV6-3; len: 17; d_gene: NA; abundance: once; j_gene: TRBJ1-1
CDR3aa: CASSSAYRGQGGTEAFF; CDR3nt: TGTGCCAGCAGTTCTGCGTACCGGGGACAGGGGGGAACTGAAGCTTTCTTT; v_gene: TRBV28; len: 17; d_gene: TRBD1; abundance: NA; j_gene: TRBJ1-1